This is a list of T cell receptor beta chains from one sample in a study of cytomegalovirus exposure and HLA in healthy donors. The repertoire was sequenced with immunoSEQ multiplex PCR; TCRdb's copy has only in-frame clones and lacks some. This sample contains 130,000 to 150,000 clones. The sequencing sample was made of PBMCs. The receptor source for this set is a male donor in good health and CMV-seronegative. The CDR3 runs from the conserved cysteine through the conserved F or W. Fields, in order: D gene, J gene, V gene, CDR3 protein, CDR3 DNA. D genes are given only for firm matches.

NA TRBJ2-2 TRBV11-2 CASSLFGELLSGELFF TGTGCCAGCAGCTTATTCGGAGAGTTACTTTCCGGGGAGCTGTTTTTT
TRBD1 TRBJ1-2 TRBV18 CASSPGTDYGYTF TGTGCCAGCTCACCAGGGACAGACTATGGCTACACCTTC
NA TRBJ1-4 TRBV5-1 CASRPPPRGKGREKLFF TGCGCCAGCAGACCCCCCCCGCGGGGGAAGGGTAGGGAAAAACTGTTTTTT
NA TRBJ2-7 TRBV18 CASSRQGYEQYF TGTGCCAGCTCACGGCAGGGATACGAGCAGTACTTC
NA TRBJ2-5 TRBV6-5 CASSYSRDTFQDTQYF TGTGCCAGCAGTTACTCGAGGGACACCTTCCAAGATACCCAGTACTTC
NA TRBJ1-6 TRBV6-5 CASSYGGSYNSPLHF TGTGCCAGCAGTTACGGCGGCTCCTATAATTCACCCCTCCACTTT
NA TRBJ1-5 TRBV7-2 CASSLQGNQPQHF TGTGCCAGCAGCTTACAGGGTAATCAGCCCCAGCATTTT
TRBD1 TRBJ1-2 TRBV7-9 CASSLGQGTDGYTF TGTGCCAGCAGCTTAGGACAGGGGACGGATGGCTACACCTTC
NA TRBJ1-1 TRBV19 CASSRVNTEAFF TGTGCCAGTAGTCGGGTGAACACTGAAGCTTTCTTT
NA TRBJ2-1 TRBV11-2 CASSFVGNEQFF TGTGCCAGCAGCTTTGTCGGGAATGAGCAGTTCTTC
TRBD2 TRBJ2-1 TRBV4-1 CASSQELSGGRMPLF TGCGCCAGCAGCCAAGAACTGTCAGGCGGGAGGATGCCGCTCTTC
TRBD2 TRBJ2-1 TRBV4-3 CASSQDGASGGAGYNEQFF TGCGCCAGCAGCCAAGATGGAGCTAGCGGGGGGGCCGGGTACAATGAGCAGTTCTTC
NA TRBJ2-3 TRBV28 CASSWSDTQYF TGTGCCAGCAGTTGGAGCGATACGCAGTATTTT
TRBD1 TRBJ2-2 TRBV29-1 CSGGTGPTGELFF TGCAGCGGCGGGACAGGGCCCACCGGGGAGCTGTTTTTT
NA TRBJ1-5 TRBV7-9 CASSSSQDSNQPQHF TGTGCCAGCAGCTCTTCCCAGGATAGCAATCAGCCCCAGCATTTT
TRBD2 TRBJ2-5 TRBV11-2 CASSLGRGLAGGSQETQYF TGTGCCAGCAGCTTGGGGCGGGGACTAGCGGGGGGGAGCCAAGAGACCCAGTACTTC
NA TRBJ2-1 TRBV27 CASSAPGVWYNEQFF TGTGCCAGCAGTGCCCCGGGAGTATGGTACAATGAGCAGTTCTTC
NA TRBJ1-1 TRBV27 CASSLDSKNTEAFF TGTGCCAGCAGTTTAGACAGTAAGAACACTGAAGCTTTCTTT
TRBD1 TRBJ2-1 TRBV5-4 CASSLQGASYNEQFF TGTGCCAGCAGCTTACAGGGGGCCTCCTACAATGAGCAGTTCTTC
NA TRBJ1-1 TRBV5-1 CASSLDRRAEAFF TGCGCCAGCAGCTTGGACAGGAGGGCTGAAGCTTTCTTT
NA TRBJ2-3 TRBV7-3 CASSLQGTDTQYF TGTGCCAGCAGCTTACAGGGCACAGATACGCAGTATTTT
NA TRBJ2-2 TRBV4-3 CASSHGAFGELFF TGCGCCAGCAGCCATGGGGCTTTCGGGGAGCTGTTTTTT
NA TRBJ1-2 TRBV28 CASLRAGDYGYTF TGTGCCAGCCTTCGGGCGGGAGACTATGGCTACACCTTC
NA TRBJ2-7 TRBV2 CASSAGEQYF TGTGCCAGCAGTGCCGGGGAGCAGTACTTC
TRBD2 TRBJ2-1 TRBV6-6 CASRLAGNYNEQFF TGTGCCAGCAGATTAGCGGGAAACTACAATGAGCAGTTCTTC
TRBD2 TRBJ2-1 TRBV6-4 CASRSGGGNEQFF TGTGCCAGCCGCTCGGGGGGGGGCAATGAGCAGTTCTTC
TRBD1 TRBJ1-5 TRBV7-9 CASSSGTGVVPQHF TGTGCCAGCAGCTCCGGGACAGGGGTTGTGCCCCAGCATTTT
NA TRBJ2-1 TRBV30 CAWCVSLERSSYNEQFF TGTGCCTGGTGCGTCTCACTAGAACGGAGCTCCTACAATGAGCAGTTCTTC
TRBD2 TRBJ2-1 TRBV6-5 CASRSSGANEQFF TGTGCCAGCAGGTCTAGCGGGGCGAATGAGCAGTTCTTC
NA TRBJ1-6 TRBV10-3 CAISVTDNSPLHF TGTGCCATCAGTGTGACAGATAATTCACCCCTCCACTTT
TRBD1 TRBJ1-5 TRBV29-1 CSVRDSGQPQHF TGCAGCGTCCGGGACAGTGGTCAGCCCCAGCATTTT
NA TRBJ2-1 TRBV5-1 CASSLTESSYNEQFF TGCGCCAGCAGCTTGACGGAGAGCTCCTACAATGAGCAGTTCTTC
NA TRBJ2-1 TRBV5-8 CASSSIDSYNEQFF TGTGCCAGCAGCTCCATTGACAGTTACAATGAGCAGTTCTTC
TRBD2 TRBJ2-3 TRBV2 CASSDPASSGGADTQYF TGTGCCAGCAGTGACCCCGCTTCTAGCGGGGGGGCCGATACGCAGTATTTT
NA TRBJ2-1 TRBV15 CATSRGVGSSGLMDNEQFF TGTGCCACCAGCAGAGGGGTGGGGAGTTCGGGACTTATGGACAATGAGCAGTTCTTC
TRBD1 TRBJ1-3 TRBV9 CASSAVEGAGGNTIYF TGTGCCAGCAGCGCGGTTGAGGGGGCTGGTGGAAACACCATATATTTT
NA TRBJ1-3 TRBV28 CASSPGRAGNTIYF TGTGCCAGCAGTCCCGGGAGGGCTGGAAACACCATATATTTT